This T cell receptor beta chain was retrieved from a study of control samples from healthy donors and cancer patients. The CDR3 length is 13 residues. CDR1 is SGHNT, CDR2 YYREEE, per germline (reference sequence). V was shortened by 5 bases and J by 4 bases, with 12 bases between the two germline ends. TCRdb's table, derived via immunoSEQ multiplex PCR, lists solely in-frame clones and lacks some. The sample includes about 120,000 clones, roughly 84% seen only once; the top ten take around 9%. Sequences were obtained from blood. The clonotype originates from a man aged 40-49 years in good health. V usage is TRBV5-4 and J usage is TRBJ2-5, with D uncertain. The CDR3 DNA reads TGTGCCAGCAGTCGCGGCCATGGAGAGACCCAGTACTTC. Residues: CASSRGHGETQYF.